The rows below give T cell receptor beta chains drawn from one sample of a study of OX40 agonist ivuxolimab in advanced cancers. TCRdb's table, derived via immunoSEQ multiplex PCR, lists solely in-frame clones and lacks some. The repertoire includes under 80,000 clones, around 89% of them detected once, and 15% to 20% sits in the top ten. This material consisted of CD4+ or CD8+ T cells sorted from blood, taken in a trial of the OX40 agonist ivuxolimab. Receptor source: an adult with an advanced solid tumor such as melanoma, head and neck, liver or kidney cancer. Both conserved end residues are part of each CDR3. D genes are given only for firm matches. Clone size is shown for a subset of rows, as once, few, many or a class of expanded clone.

CDR3 DNA: TGTGCCAGCAGCCTAATGAACACCGGGGAGCTGTTTTTT
CDR3 protein: CASSLMNTGELFF
clone size: NA
J gene: TRBJ2-2
V gene: TRBV28
D gene: NA

CDR3 DNA: TGTGCCAGCAGTTTGCTAAGGGATAATAGCAATCAGCCCCAGCATTTT
CDR3 protein: CASSLLRDNSNQPQHF
clone size: NA
J gene: TRBJ1-5
V gene: TRBV28
D gene: NA

CDR3 DNA: TGTGCCAGCAGCACCTACGCGGGACAGAACTACGAGCAGTACTTC
CDR3 protein: CASSTYAGQNYEQYF
clone size: NA
J gene: TRBJ2-7
V gene: TRBV6-1
D gene: NA

CDR3 DNA: TGCGCCAGCAGCCAAGATCGTCAGGGGGCAGGCAATGAGCAGTTCTTC
CDR3 protein: CASSQDRQGAGNEQFF
clone size: NA
J gene: TRBJ2-1
V gene: TRBV4-3
D gene: TRBD1

CDR3 DNA: TGTGCCAGCAGCCGGACAAGTTCCTACGAGCAGTACTTC
CDR3 protein: CASSRTSSYEQYF
clone size: NA
J gene: TRBJ2-7
V gene: TRBV11-3
D gene: NA

CDR3 DNA: TGTGCCAGCAGTGACCTTCAAGCTGGTTCCTACGAGCAGTACTTC
CDR3 protein: CASSDLQAGSYEQYF
clone size: NA
J gene: TRBJ2-7
V gene: TRBV2
D gene: NA

CDR3 DNA: TGTGCCAGCAGCTTGGGGTATAGCGGGAGTTCCTACGAGCAGTACTTC
CDR3 protein: CASSLGYSGSSYEQYF
clone size: once
J gene: TRBJ2-7
V gene: TRBV7-2
D gene: TRBD2

CDR3 DNA: TGTGCCAGCAGCGTAGGCACAGGGGTAGGGCAGCCCCAGCATTTT
CDR3 protein: CASSVGTGVGQPQHF
clone size: once
J gene: TRBJ1-5
V gene: TRBV9
D gene: TRBD1

CDR3 DNA: TGTGCCAGCACCTCCGGGGCTGAAGCTTTCTTT
CDR3 protein: CASTSGAEAFF
clone size: NA
J gene: TRBJ1-1
V gene: TRBV6-5
D gene: NA

CDR3 DNA: TGTGCCAGCTCACCTGATCGGGCAGCCTATGGCTACACCTTC
CDR3 protein: CASSPDRAAYGYTF
clone size: NA
J gene: TRBJ1-2
V gene: TRBV18
D gene: NA

CDR3 DNA: TGTGCCAGTAGTATATCTCTAGCGGGGCCCAATGAGCAGTTCTTC
CDR3 protein: CASSISLAGPNEQFF
clone size: NA
J gene: TRBJ2-1
V gene: TRBV19
D gene: TRBD2

CDR3 DNA: TGTGCCAGCAGCTCGACTAGCGGAAACACCGGGGAGCTGTTTTTT
CDR3 protein: CASSSTSGNTGELFF
clone size: NA
J gene: TRBJ2-2
V gene: TRBV5-4
D gene: TRBD2

CDR3 DNA: TGTGCCAGCAGCTCCGCTAATTTGGAAAAACTGTTTTTT
CDR3 protein: CASSSANLEKLFF
clone size: NA
J gene: TRBJ1-4
V gene: TRBV7-2
D gene: NA

CDR3 DNA: TGCGCCAGCAGCCAAGAACGCAATTACGAGCAGTACTTC
CDR3 protein: CASSQERNYEQYF
clone size: NA
J gene: TRBJ2-7
V gene: TRBV4-3
D gene: NA

CDR3 DNA: TGTGCCAGCAGAAATCAATCCGGGGAAGAGACCCAGTACTTC
CDR3 protein: CASRNQSGEETQYF
clone size: NA
J gene: TRBJ2-5
V gene: TRBV11-1
D gene: NA

CDR3 DNA: TGCGCCAGCAGCCTGACTAGCGACAGCTCCTACGAGCAGTACTTC
CDR3 protein: CASSLTSDSSYEQYF
clone size: NA
J gene: TRBJ2-7
V gene: TRBV4-3
D gene: TRBD2

CDR3 DNA: TGTGCCAGTAGTATAGATGGACGGGAGCAGTTCTTC
CDR3 protein: CASSIDGREQFF
clone size: NA
J gene: TRBJ2-1
V gene: TRBV19
D gene: NA

CDR3 DNA: TGTGCCAGCGGGGGTCAGGGTTACACTGAAGCTTTCTTT
CDR3 protein: CASGGQGYTEAFF
clone size: few
J gene: TRBJ1-1
V gene: TRBV2
D gene: NA

CDR3 DNA: TGTGCCAGCAGCTTAGCGTCCACAGGGGCAGAGACCCAGTACTTC
CDR3 protein: CASSLASTGAETQYF
clone size: NA
J gene: TRBJ2-5
V gene: TRBV7-9
D gene: TRBD1

CDR3 DNA: TGTGCCAGCAGCTTGGGCCCGGACACAAATGAGCAGTTCTTC
CDR3 protein: CASSLGPDTNEQFF
clone size: NA
J gene: TRBJ2-1
V gene: TRBV5-4
D gene: NA

CDR3 DNA: TGTGCCAGCAGCTTGGATTACGAGCAGTACTTC
CDR3 protein: CASSLDYEQYF
clone size: NA
J gene: TRBJ2-7
V gene: TRBV4-2
D gene: NA

CDR3 DNA: TGTGCCAGCAGCCCGGAGGGACTAGCGGACGAGCAGTACTTC
CDR3 protein: CASSPEGLADEQYF
clone size: NA
J gene: TRBJ2-7
V gene: TRBV5-5
D gene: TRBD2

CDR3 DNA: TGTGCCAGCAGTCTAAGATCGGGGGCTCTTTCCTACGAGCAGTACTTC
CDR3 protein: CASSLRSGALSYEQYF
clone size: NA
J gene: TRBJ2-7
V gene: TRBV27
D gene: NA

CDR3 DNA: TGTGCCAGCAGCCAGTCAGGGACAGGGGTGGACAATGAGCAGTTCTTC
CDR3 protein: CASSQSGTGVDNEQFF
clone size: NA
J gene: TRBJ2-1
V gene: TRBV14
D gene: TRBD1

CDR3 DNA: TGTGCCAGCACTCTGGACGCCATTCAAGAGACCCAGTACTTC
CDR3 protein: CASTLDAIQETQYF
clone size: NA
J gene: TRBJ2-5
V gene: TRBV21-1
D gene: NA

CDR3 DNA: TGTGCCAGCAGTGCCGGGACAGGTTTTCCCTACGAGCAGTACTTC
CDR3 protein: CASSAGTGFPYEQYF
clone size: NA
J gene: TRBJ2-7
V gene: TRBV27
D gene: TRBD1

CDR3 DNA: TGTGCCAGCAGCCAAGGGGCCTCGGGACTAGCGTACACCGGGGAGCTGTTTTTT
CDR3 protein: CASSQGASGLAYTGELFF
clone size: once
J gene: TRBJ2-2
V gene: TRBV14
D gene: TRBD2